These 5 T cell receptor beta chains came from one sample sequenced in a study of blood T cell repertoires in COVID-19. Produced via immunoSEQ multiplex PCR; TCRdb's table is partial and in-frame only. The table lists about 160,000 clones, about 83% of them singletons, with under 8.5% in the top ten. The sample consisted of peripheral blood. Every receptor here comes from a man in his forties or fifties who had recovered from COVID-19.

The rearrangement joins TRBV29-1 to TRBJ2-7; 9 bases match TRBD2. The CDR3 is 16 residues long. Trimming cost V 0 bases and J 1 base; bases outside gene matches: 7. Germline V gene lookup returns CDR1 SQVTM and CDR2 ANQGSEA. The CDR3 is CSVEDGSGRKSYEQYF. In DNA form, the CDR3 reads TGCAGCGTTGAAGATGGCAGCGGGAGGAAGTCCTACGAGCAGTACTTC.

This clone was detected only once. The genes are TRBV19 and TRBJ2-3; D may be TRBD2 (6 bases). The CDR3 loop spans 14 amino acids. Germline V gene sequence: CDR1 LNHDA, CDR2 SQIVND (reference sequence). V was clipped by 5 bases and J by 3 bases, with 12 bases between them. The chain's CDR3 is CASSVFGGTDTQYF. The CDR3 coding sequence is TGTGCCAGTAGTGTTTTCGGAGGGACAGATACGCAGTATTTT.

V gene TRBV6-1 combines with J gene TRBJ2-1; TRBD2 matches at 14 bases. Trimming at V came to 4 bases and at J to 1 base, leaving 6 bases not matched to a gene. CDR1 is MNHNS, CDR2 SASEGT, per germline. CDR3 length: 18 amino acids. The CDR3 sequence is CASSGTSGRSVSYNEQFF. The CDR3 nucleotides read TGTGCCAGCAGTGGGACTAGCGGGAGGAGTGTTTCCTACAATGAGCAGTTCTTC.

This sequence joins TRBV6-5 and TRBJ2-7; possibly TRBD2 for D (5 bases). The germline gives CDR1 MNHEY, CDR2 SVGAGI. Trimming removed 7 bases from V and 3 bases from J, with 10 bases in between. The CDR3 is 12 amino acids. CDR3 DNA: TGTGCCAGCATAAAACGGGGCTACGAGCAGTACTTC. Its protein is CASIKRGYEQYF.

The chain has TRBV6-6 and TRBJ1-2; perhaps TRBD1 as D (6 bases). In germline, CDR1 is MNHNY, CDR2 SVGAGI (reference sequence). There are 12 residues in the CDR3. V shed 7 bases and J shed 8 bases, with 14 bases lying between them. CDR3 loop: CASKVGAGGYTF. CDR3 nucleotides: TGTGCCAGCAAAGTGGGGGCAGGGGGCTACACCTTC.